The rows below give T cell receptor beta chains drawn from one sample of a study of hypomethylating agent response in myelodysplastic syndrome. Produced via immunoSEQ multiplex PCR; TCRdb's table is partial and in-frame only. The sample has approximately 5,900 clones; 82% are singletons. The sequencing here drew on bone marrow, taken before or after starting hypomethylating agent treatment for myelodysplastic syndrome (not recorded which). The origin of the receptors is a human donor with myelodysplastic syndrome. The conserved cysteine and the conserved F or W are not part of the CDR3 here. The order of the fields is V gene, D gene, CDR3 protein. The D gene is left open where the match is weak.

v_call: TRBV19
d_call: -
cdr3_aa: ASSKQGRWEANTGELF

v_call: TRBV14
d_call: TRBD1
cdr3_aa: ASSQDADRAEAF

v_call: TRBV5-4
d_call: TRBD2
cdr3_aa: ASSFWGGKNIQY

v_call: TRBV5-1
d_call: -
cdr3_aa: ASSLNLPGGGGYT

v_call: TRBV19
d_call: TRBD2
cdr3_aa: ASSRSAGVGDTQY

v_call: TRBV27
d_call: -
cdr3_aa: ASSLSTFTDTQY

v_call: TRBV28
d_call: TRBD1
cdr3_aa: ASSKGQGALRTDTQY

v_call: TRBV6-1
d_call: -
cdr3_aa: ASSEVTTAWDGNTIY

v_call: TRBV6-5
d_call: -
cdr3_aa: ASSYSSGVWTGELF

v_call: TRBV5-1
d_call: TRBD1
cdr3_aa: ASSSATGGNIDEQY

v_call: TRBV29-1
d_call: -
cdr3_aa: SVGGGPNYGYT

v_call: TRBV6-1
d_call: TRBD1
cdr3_aa: ASGDRGYSNQPQH

v_call: TRBV19
d_call: -
cdr3_aa: ATTGGREQF

v_call: TRBV6-5
d_call: -
cdr3_aa: ASSYSAQLPGNEQF